One and the same sample provided the 32 T cell receptor beta chains below, sequenced in a study of Ad26.COV2.S vaccination and SARS-CoV-2 variants. Treatment meaning: over 15 received Ad26.COV2.S at low or high dose, single or two shots; about 5 received placebo; per-sample allocation not given. Day 63 after the first injection of vaccine or placebo was the sampling time. Produced via immunoSEQ multiplex PCR; TCRdb's table is partial and in-frame only. There are a few hundred thousand clones in the sample; roughly 91% occur only once, and about 3% lies in the top ten. The sample in question was peripheral blood, obtained in a trial of Ad26.COV2.S vaccine versus placebo. The receptor source for this set is a person aged 18 to 59 who received the Ad26.COV2.S COVID-19 vaccine or a placebo.

This clone was recorded only once. This chain joins TRBV6-5 and TRBJ2-7; 8 positions agree with TRBD1. Germline CDR1 and CDR2: MNHEY and SVGAGI. The CDR3 runs 15 residues. Trimming took 2 bases from V and 1 from J; bases not matched to a gene: 4. CDR3 in amino acids: CASSYRGQGSYEQYF. CDR3 nucleotides: TGTGCCAGCAGTTACCGCGGACAGGGATCCTACGAGCAGTACTTC.

J is TRBJ2-5 and V is TRBV6-1; D unresolved. V gave up 2 bases and J gave up 4 bases, with 11 bases separating them. Germline-derived CDR1 and CDR2 are MNHNS and SASEGT. The CDR3 totals 14 residues. Here the CDR3 DNA reads TGTGCCAGCAGTGAAATGGCCCCCCGAGAGACCCAGTACTTC. Translating it yields CASSEMAPRETQYF.

The rearrangement links TRBV29-1 to TRBJ2-2, with D uncertain. This CDR3 contains 18 residues. Germline assignment: CDR1 SQVTM and CDR2 ANQGSEA. V lost 3 bases to trimming and J lost 5 bases, with 25 bases between them. CDR3 region: CSVDVGHLVGSRTGELFF. CDR3 in DNA: TGCAGCGTTGACGTTGGGCATCTTGTGGGCTCGAGAACCGGGGAGCTGTTTTTT.

The gene calls are TRBV7-6 and TRBJ1-1, with D perhaps matching TRBD1 (5 bases). Trimming left V 4 bases short and J 1 base short, with 10 bases between. Germline loops: CDR1 SGHVS, CDR2 FNYEAQ. CDR3 length: 14 residues. CDR3 nucleotides: TGTGCCAGCAGCTCGACAGTACCGAACACTGAAGCTTTCTTT. Residues: CASSSTVPNTEAFF.

This chain uses TRBV12-5 with TRBJ1-2; weak D call: TRBD1 (6 bases). From germline, CDR1 is LGHNT and CDR2 FRNRAP. CDR3 size: 14 residues. V was trimmed by 0 bases and J by 8 bases, leaving 13 bases between them. The CDR3 sequence is CASGLVGGTPGYTF. The CDR3 DNA reads TGTGCTAGTGGTTTGGTAGGGGGGACCCCAGGCTACACCTTC.

The chain joins TRBV19 to TRBJ2-3, with TRBD2 matching 8 bases. CDR1 is LNHDA, CDR2 SQIVND, per germline (reference sequence). J gave up 3 bases and V 1 base, and 6 bases lay outside the gene matches. The length of the CDR3 is 16 residues. CDR3 bases: TGTGCCAGTAGTATAGGGAACGGGGGGGCGACAGATACGCAGTATTTT. This sequence encodes CASSIGNGGATDTQYF.

A single count supports this clone. The chain uses TRBV5-4 and TRBJ1-2; 8 bases fit TRBD1. V shed 6 bases, J shed 4 bases, and the junction held 14 bases outside the gene matches. This CDR3 comprises 16 residues. CDR1 and CDR2 from the germline V gene are SGHNT and YYREEE (reference sequence). The CDR3 nucleotides read TGTGCCAGCACCGATAGGAGGGCAGGGGGCGGCTATGGCTACACCTTC. Encoded protein: CASTDRRAGGGYGYTF.

This chain uses TRBV6-5 with TRBJ2-3, with D unresolved. Germline assignment: CDR1 MNHEY and CDR2 SVGAGI. CDR3 length equals 11 residues. The V gene lost 6 bases and the J gene lost 5 bases, with 6 bases spanning the gap. CDR3 region: CASSFGDTQYF. The CDR3, as DNA: TGTGCCAGCAGCTTCGGAGATACGCAGTATTTT.

The chain links TRBV12-3 or TRBV12-4 to TRBJ2-7; TRBD2 is a possible D gene (5 bases). CDR3 length: 13 amino acids. Deletions cut 6 bases from V and 3 bases from J, with 12 bases between. The CDR3 region is CASSRTGDYEQYF. DNA for the CDR3: TGTGCCAGCAGCAGGACTGGGGACTACGAGCAGTACTTC.

This chain connects TRBV12-3 or TRBV12-4 to TRBJ1-2; D uncertain. Deletions cut 5 bases from V and 3 bases from J, with 4 bases between. The CDR3 sequence is 11 residues long. The CDR3 protein is CASSRDYGYTF. The CDR3 nucleotides read TGTGCCAGCAGTCGGGACTATGGCTACACCTTC.

The chain uses TRBV7-3 and TRBJ2-3, with 8 bases lining up with TRBD2. Germline V gene data show CDR1 as SGHTA and CDR2 as FQGTGA. V shed 4 bases and J 4 bases; nucleotides not matched to a gene: 10. The CDR3 is 16 residues long. The CDR3 loop is CASSYLSGGRADTQYF. Here the CDR3 DNA reads TGTGCCAGCAGCTACCTCAGCGGGGGAAGGGCAGATACGCAGTATTTT.

A word on this clone: The same CDR3 is also encoded by other DNA sequences in this sample. The V and J genes are TRBV2 and TRBJ1-1; a weak D match, TRBD1 (5 bases). The CDR3 covers 18 residues. Between the trimmed V and J ends, which lost 6 bases and 4 bases, there was a span of 27 bases. In germline, CDR1 is SNHLY, CDR2 FYNNEI. Here the CDR3 reads CASSPNGFMGGWGTEAFF. CDR3 nucleotides: TGTGCCAGCAGCCCTAACGGTTTCATGGGGGGTTGGGGCACTGAAGCTTTCTTT.

The V gene is TRBV15, the J gene TRBJ1-1; D might be TRBD1 (5 bases). This CDR3 is 15 amino acids long. In germline, CDR1 is LNHNV, CDR2 YYDKDF (reference sequence). V was shortened by 0 bases and J by 4 bases, with 12 bases between the two germline ends. CDR3 sequence (DNA): TGTGCCACCAGCAGAGATAAGGCGGGGGGCACTGAAGCTTTCTTT. This translates into CATSRDKAGGTEAFF. Filled out from reference TRBV15 and TRBJ1-1, the complete variable domain reads DAMVIQNPRYQVTQFGKPVTLSCSQTLNHNVMYWYQQKSSQAPKLLFHYYDKDFNNEADTPDNFQSRRPNTSFCFLDIRSPGLGDTAMYLCATSRDKAGGTEAFFGQGTRLTVV.

This clone was detected once. In DNA, the CDR3 is TGTGCCAGCAGCTCCTGGGGGGGGATTGAGGAAAAACTGTTTTTT. This sequence encodes CASSSWGGIEEKLFF. The V call is TRBV11-2, the J call TRBJ1-4; D may be TRBD1 (5 bases). V dropped 4 bases and J dropped 8 bases, with 17 bases sitting between them. This CDR3 has 15 amino acids. The V gene's germline CDR1 is SGHAT and CDR2 FQNNGV.

This clone is a singleton in its sample. The V gene is TRBV7-9, the J gene TRBJ2-7; a possible D gene is TRBD2 (6 bases). Germline values: CDR1 SEHNR, CDR2 FQNEAQ (reference sequence). The CDR3 spans 11 residues. The V end lost 6 bases, the J end lost 5 bases, and 8 bases lay between the germline ends. The CDR3: CASRSGDEQYF. CDR3 in DNA: TGTGCCAGCAGGTCGGGGGACGAGCAGTACTTC.

This clone showed up just once. The rearrangement links TRBV30 to TRBJ1-4; D unclear. The CDR3 contains 13 residues. Trimming removed 3 bases from V and 4 bases from J, with 9 bases in between. CDR1 and CDR2 (germline): GTSNPN, SVGIG (reference sequence). CDR3 coding DNA: TGTGCCTGGAGACGGAGCCTTAATGAAAAACTGTTTTTT. This gives the protein CAWRRSLNEKLFF.

The chain employs TRBV6-1 and TRBJ2-5, with TRBD1 identical over 8 bases. CDR1 MNHNS and CDR2 SASEGT come from the germline V gene. This CDR3 has 16 amino acids. Losses at the gene ends were 2 bases for V and 1 base for J; bases not matched to a gene: 6. CDR3 bases: TGTGCCAGCAGTGAATGGACAGGGCGGGGCCAAGAGACCCAGTACTTC. As protein: CASSEWTGRGQETQYF.

The chain is built from TRBV11-2 and TRBJ1-1; 7 bases agree with TRBD1. V was clipped by 5 bases and J by 4 bases; unmatched bases: 16. The CDR3 has 17 amino acids. The V gene's germline CDR1 is SGHAT and CDR2 FQNNGV. Here the CDR3 reads CASSTDRAGESTTEAFF. Here the CDR3 DNA reads TGTGCCAGCAGCACTGACAGGGCGGGGGAATCGACCACTGAAGCTTTCTTT. Looking up the rest from reference TRBV11-2 and TRBJ1-1 gives the full variable domain: EAGVAQSPRYKIIEKRQSVAFWCNPISGHATLYWYQQILGQGPKLLIQFQNNGVVDDSQLPKDRFSAERLKGVDSTLKIQPAKLEDSAVYLCASSTDRAGESTTEAFFGQGTRLTVV.

This clone was seen once. The V and J genes are TRBV18 and TRBJ2-2, with no clear D. Trimming took 6 bases from V and 4 from J, leaving 12 bases between them. The CDR3 loop spans 14 amino acids. Germline assignment: CDR1 KGHSH and CDR2 LQKENI. The CDR3 loop is CASSPDTSTGELFF. CDR3 coding DNA: TGTGCCAGCTCCCCAGACACGAGCACCGGGGAGCTGTTTTTT.

V is TRBV5-6 and J is TRBJ2-5; D unclear. The CDR3 spans 13 residues. Germline CDR1 is SGHDT and CDR2 is YYEEEE. Trimming took off 0 bases at V and 2 bases at J, with 5 bases between the two ends. The CDR3 coding sequence is TGTGCCAGCAGCTTGGGCGGACAAGAGACCCAGTACTTC. This encodes CASSLGGQETQYF.

The rearrangement links TRBV30 to TRBJ1-2; D gene ambiguous. Trimming cost V 0 bases and J 7 bases, with 9 bases left between them. Germline CDR1 is GTSNPN and CDR2 is SVGIG (reference sequence). The CDR3 is made up of 12 amino acids. This chain's CDR3 is CAWSVMGGGYTF. In DNA form, the CDR3 reads TGTGCCTGGAGTGTAATGGGAGGTGGCTACACCTTC. Using reference TRBV30 and TRBJ1-2 for the parts outside the CDR3, the full variable domain is SQTIHQWPATLVQPVGSPLSLECTVEGTSNPNLYWYRQAAGRGLQLLFYSVGIGQISSEVPQNLSASRPQDRQFILSSKKLLLSDSGFYLCAWSVMGGGYTFGSGTRLTVV.

V is TRBV7-2 and J is TRBJ1-1; 9 bases match TRBD1. V shed 1 base and J 3 bases; nucleotides not matched to a gene: 6. This CDR3 is 16 amino acids long. The germline V gene has CDR1 SGHTA and CDR2 FQGNSA. CDR3 coding DNA: TGTGCCAGCAGCTTAGTGACAGGGGGGTGGGACACTGAAGCTTTCTTT. Encoded protein: CASSLVTGGWDTEAFF. Filled out from reference TRBV7-2 and TRBJ1-1, the complete variable domain reads GAGVSQSPSNKVTEKGKDVELRCDPISGHTALYWYRQSLGQGLEFLIYFQGNSAPDKSGLPSDRFSAERTGGSVSTLTIQRTQQEDSAVYLCASSLVTGGWDTEAFFGQGTRLTVV.

This clone has a single count. CDR3 amino acids: CASSWDNNQPQHF. In nucleotides, the CDR3 is TGTGCCAGCAGTTGGGACAACAATCAGCCCCAGCATTTT. This sequence joins TRBV6-2 or TRBV6-3 and TRBJ1-5; tentatively, D is TRBD1 (6 bases). Between the trimmed V and J ends, which lost 4 bases and 3 bases, there was a span of 7 bases. The CDR3 has 13 amino acids. Germline CDR1 reads MNHEY; CDR2 reads SVGEGT.

The chain combines TRBV7-6 with TRBJ2-5; weak D call: TRBD2 (6 bases). Germline CDR1 reads SGHVS; CDR2 reads FNYEAQ. Trimming pared 1 base from V and 3 bases from J, leaving 9 bases between. The CDR3 runs to 14 residues. This CDR3 is CASSLVGGEETQYF. CDR3 in DNA: TGTGCCAGCAGCTTAGTCGGCGGGGAAGAGACCCAGTACTTC.

This chain joins TRBV7-2 and TRBJ2-3, with 8 positions matching TRBD2. Germline CDR1 SGHTA, CDR2 FQGNSA. The CDR3 has 17 amino acids. The J segment lost 2 bases and the V segment lost 5 bases, leaving 12 bases of the junction unmatched. CDR3: CASSPGVAGLYTDTQYF. In DNA form, the CDR3 reads TGTGCCAGCAGCCCCGGTGTAGCGGGACTTTACACAGATACGCAGTATTTT.

The V call is TRBV7-2, the J call TRBJ2-7; TRBD1 aligns across 7 bases. CDR1 and CDR2 from the germline V gene are SGHTA and FQGNSA. The CDR3 covers 16 residues. The V segment lost 4 bases and the J segment 0 bases; nucleotides outside the gene matches: 9. The CDR3 sequence: CASSWKTGNPSYEQYF. Here the CDR3 DNA reads TGTGCCAGCAGCTGGAAGACAGGGAACCCCTCCTACGAGCAGTACTTC. The complete variable domain, with remaining parts taken from reference TRBV7-2 and TRBJ2-7, reads GAGVSQSPSNKVTEKGKDVELRCDPISGHTALYWYRQSLGQGLEFLIYFQGNSAPDKSGLPSDRFSAERTGGSVSTLTIQRTQQEDSAVYLCASSWKTGNPSYEQYFGPGTRLTVT.

The chain employs TRBV29-1 and TRBJ2-5, with 8 positions matching TRBD1. The V segment lost 4 bases and the J segment 2 bases; nucleotides outside the gene matches: 0. Germline V gene lookup returns CDR1 SQVTM and CDR2 ANQGSEA. CDR3 size: 12 residues. The CDR3 here is CSVGTGQETQYF. The CDR3 DNA follows: TGCAGCGTTGGGACAGGGCAAGAGACCCAGTACTTC.

V is TRBV28 and J is TRBJ1-6; no firm D call. The V gene lost 6 bases and the J gene lost 7 bases, with 19 bases spanning the gap. Germline V gene lookup returns CDR1 MDHEN and CDR2 SYDVKM. This CDR3 is 16 amino acids long. The CDR3: CASSLGRWSPNSPLHF. The CDR3 DNA sequence: TGTGCCAGCAGCTTGGGCCGTTGGTCCCCAAATTCACCCCTCCACTTT. Full variable domain (missing parts from reference TRBV28 and TRBJ1-6): DVKVTQSSRYLVKRTGEKVFLECVQDMDHENMFWYRQDPGLGLRLIYFSYDVKMKEKGDIPEGYSVSREKKERFSLILESASTNQTSMYLCASSLGRWSPNSPLHFGNGTRLTVT.

Only a few counts were recorded for this clone. The CDR3 loop is CASKVSGRGEDSPLHF. DNA for the CDR3: TGTGCCAGTAAGGTCAGCGGCAGGGGCGAAGATTCACCCCTCCACTTT. The genes are TRBV19 and TRBJ1-6, with D tentatively TRBD1 (6 bases). V lost 7 bases and J 8 bases, leaving 21 bases between the germline ends. Germline lookup yields CDR1 LNHDA and CDR2 SQIVND (reference sequence). The CDR3 is made up of 16 amino acids. Complete variable domain (other parts from reference TRBV19 and TRBJ1-6): DGGITQSPKYLFRKEGQNVTLSCEQNLNHDAMYWYRQDPGQGLRLIYYSQIVNDFQKGDIAEGYSVSREKKESFPLTVTSAQKNPTAFYLCASKVSGRGEDSPLHFGNGTRLTVT.

The chain couples TRBV5-1 to TRBJ1-4; no definite D call. CDR1 and CDR2 from the germline V gene are SGHRS and YFSETQ. This CDR3 region has 17 residues. V was cut by 2 bases and J by 7 bases, with 21 bases left in between. The CDR3 protein is CASSFSGIGVTAEKLFF. In DNA, the CDR3 is TGCGCCAGCAGCTTTTCGGGGATCGGTGTGACGGCTGAAAAACTGTTTTTT.

The V call is TRBV5-6, the J call TRBJ1-4; D uncertain. Trimming removed 2 bases at V and 4 bases at J, with 15 bases between. Per the germline V gene, CDR1 is SGHDT and CDR2 is YYEEEE. The CDR3 extends over 16 amino acids. As DNA, the CDR3 is TGTGCCAGCAGCTTTGCGGGCCCGGGAGTTAATGAAAAACTGTTTTTT. Its translation: CASSFAGPGVNEKLFF. The full variable domain, its missing parts supplied by reference TRBV5-6 and TRBJ1-4, is DAGVTQSPTHLIKTRGQQVTLRCSPKSGHDTVSWYQQALGQGPQFIFQYYEEEERQRGNFPDRFSGHQFPNYSSELNVNALLLGDSALYLCASSFAGPGVNEKLFFGSGTQLSVL.

This clone was seen more than once but under ten times. V usage is TRBV28 and J usage is TRBJ1-1; 8 nucleotides match TRBD1. The CDR3 contains 12 residues. Trimming removed 6 bases from V and 14 bases from J; junction bases left unmatched: 11. Germline CDR1 reads MDHEN; CDR2 reads SYDVKM. CDR3 protein: CASRPDRTGYFF. For the CDR3, the DNA is TGTGCCAGCAGACCTGACAGGACAGGGTACTTCTTT.